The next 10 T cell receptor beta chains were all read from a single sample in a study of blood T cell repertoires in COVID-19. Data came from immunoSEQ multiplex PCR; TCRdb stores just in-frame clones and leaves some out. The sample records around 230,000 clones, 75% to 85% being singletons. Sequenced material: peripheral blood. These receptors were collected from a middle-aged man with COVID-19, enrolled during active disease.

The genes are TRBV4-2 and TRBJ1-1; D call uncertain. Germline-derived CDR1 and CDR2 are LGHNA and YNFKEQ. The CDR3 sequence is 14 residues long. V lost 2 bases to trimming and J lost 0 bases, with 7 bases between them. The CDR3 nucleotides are TGTGCCAGCAGCCAACCTATAATGAACACTGAAGCTTTCTTT. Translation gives CASSQPIMNTEAFF.

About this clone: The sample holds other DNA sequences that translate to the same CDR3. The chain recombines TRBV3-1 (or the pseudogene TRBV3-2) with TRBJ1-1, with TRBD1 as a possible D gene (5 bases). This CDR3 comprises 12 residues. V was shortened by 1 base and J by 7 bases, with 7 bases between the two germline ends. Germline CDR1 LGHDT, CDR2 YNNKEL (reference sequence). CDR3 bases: TGTGCCAGCAGCCAAGGGGGGGGTGAAGCTTTCTTT. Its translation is CASSQGGGEAFF.

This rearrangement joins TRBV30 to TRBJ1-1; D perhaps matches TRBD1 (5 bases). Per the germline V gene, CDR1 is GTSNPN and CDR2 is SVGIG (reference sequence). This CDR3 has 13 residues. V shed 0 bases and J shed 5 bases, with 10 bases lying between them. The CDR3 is CAWSVQALTEAFF. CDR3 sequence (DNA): TGTGCCTGGAGTGTACAGGCCTTGACTGAAGCTTTCTTT.

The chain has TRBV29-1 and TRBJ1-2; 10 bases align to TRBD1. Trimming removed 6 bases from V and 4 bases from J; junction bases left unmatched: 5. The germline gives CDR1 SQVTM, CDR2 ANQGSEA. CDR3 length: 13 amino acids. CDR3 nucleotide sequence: TGCAGCGTCGCGACAGGGGGCGGCTATGGCTACACCTTC. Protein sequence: CSVATGGGYGYTF.

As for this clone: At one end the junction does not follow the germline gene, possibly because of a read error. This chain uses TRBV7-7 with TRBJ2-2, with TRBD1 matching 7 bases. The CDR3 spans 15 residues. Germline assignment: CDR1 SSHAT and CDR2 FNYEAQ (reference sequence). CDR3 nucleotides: TGTGCTAGCAGCTTAGGGGGCCAGGTTCCCGGGGAGCTGTTTTTT. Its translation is CASSLGGQVPGELFF.

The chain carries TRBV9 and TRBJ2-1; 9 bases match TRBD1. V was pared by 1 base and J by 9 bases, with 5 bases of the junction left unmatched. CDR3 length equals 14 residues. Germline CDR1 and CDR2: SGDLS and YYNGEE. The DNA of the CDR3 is TGTGCCAGCAGCGTATGGACAGGGGAAGGTGAGCAGTTCTTC. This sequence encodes CASSVWTGEGEQFF.

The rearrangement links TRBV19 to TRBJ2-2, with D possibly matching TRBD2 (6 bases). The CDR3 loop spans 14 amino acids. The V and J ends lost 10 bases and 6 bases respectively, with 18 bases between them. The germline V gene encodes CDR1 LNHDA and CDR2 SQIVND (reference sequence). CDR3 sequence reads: CATLSGIVPGELFF. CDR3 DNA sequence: TGTGCCACACTTAGCGGTATTGTACCCGGGGAGCTGTTTTTT.

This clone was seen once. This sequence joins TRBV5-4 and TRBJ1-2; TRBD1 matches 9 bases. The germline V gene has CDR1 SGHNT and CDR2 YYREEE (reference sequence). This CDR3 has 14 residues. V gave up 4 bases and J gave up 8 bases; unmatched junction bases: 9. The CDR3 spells CASSPQGAGGGYTF. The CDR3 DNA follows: TGTGCCAGCAGCCCACAGGGGGCTGGGGGCGGCTACACCTTC.

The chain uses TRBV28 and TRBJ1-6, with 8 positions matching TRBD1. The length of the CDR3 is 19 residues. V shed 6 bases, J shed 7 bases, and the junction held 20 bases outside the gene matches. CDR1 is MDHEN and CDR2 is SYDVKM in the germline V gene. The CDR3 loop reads CASSLQGARHHSVNSPLHF. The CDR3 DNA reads TGTGCCAGCAGCCTCCAGGGGGCTCGACACCACTCCGTGAATTCACCCCTCCACTTT.

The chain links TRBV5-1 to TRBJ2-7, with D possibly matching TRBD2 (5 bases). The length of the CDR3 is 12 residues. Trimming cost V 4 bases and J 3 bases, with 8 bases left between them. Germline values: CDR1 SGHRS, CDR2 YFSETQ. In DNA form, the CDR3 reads TGCGCCAGCAGCGAGGGTTACTACGAGCAGTACTTC. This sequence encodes CASSEGYYEQYF.